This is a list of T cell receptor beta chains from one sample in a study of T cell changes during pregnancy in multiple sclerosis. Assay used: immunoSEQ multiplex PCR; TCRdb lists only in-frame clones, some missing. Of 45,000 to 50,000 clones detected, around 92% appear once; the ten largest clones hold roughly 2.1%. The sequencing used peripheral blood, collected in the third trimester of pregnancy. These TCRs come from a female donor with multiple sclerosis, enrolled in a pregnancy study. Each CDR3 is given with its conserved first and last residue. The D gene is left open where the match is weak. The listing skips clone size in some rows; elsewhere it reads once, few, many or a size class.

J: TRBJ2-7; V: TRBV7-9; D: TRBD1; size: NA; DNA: TGTGCCAGCAGCTTAGAGGGACAGGCGGACGAGCAGTACTTC; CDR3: CASSLEGQADEQYF
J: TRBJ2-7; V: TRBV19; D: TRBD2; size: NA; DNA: TGTGCCAGTAGTATGAGCGGGGGCTCCTACGAGCAGTACTTC; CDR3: CASSMSGGSYEQYF
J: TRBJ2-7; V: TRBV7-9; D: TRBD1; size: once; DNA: TGTGCCAGCAGCTCCCCTAGGACAGGATACTACGAGCAGTACTTC; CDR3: CASSSPRTGYYEQYF
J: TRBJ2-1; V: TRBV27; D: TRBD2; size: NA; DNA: TGTGGAACTAGCGGGAGGGCCACCAATGAGCAGTTCTTC; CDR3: CGTSGRATNEQFF
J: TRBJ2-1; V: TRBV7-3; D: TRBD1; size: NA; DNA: TGTGCCAGCAGCTTAACAGGGGGACAGGCTTACAATGAGCAGTTCTTC; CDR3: CASSLTGGQAYNEQFF
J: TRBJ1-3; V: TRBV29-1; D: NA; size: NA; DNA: TGCAGCGTTCACTCTGGAAACACCATATATTTT; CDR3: CSVHSGNTIYF
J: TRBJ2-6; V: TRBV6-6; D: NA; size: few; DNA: TGTGCCAGCAGTTACGGAGGGGCGCGTGGGGCCAACGTCCTGACTTTC; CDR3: CASSYGGARGANVLTF
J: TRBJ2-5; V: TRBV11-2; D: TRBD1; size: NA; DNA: TGTGCCAGCAAGAGCGGTGTAGGGGGCGCCCAAGAGACCCAGTACTTC; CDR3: CASKSGVGGAQETQYF
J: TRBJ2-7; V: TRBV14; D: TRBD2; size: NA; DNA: TGTGCCAGCAGCCAAGGTTCACGGACTAGCTCTGGTCGGTACTTC; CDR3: CASSQGSRTSSGRYF
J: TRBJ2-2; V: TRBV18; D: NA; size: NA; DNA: TGTGCCAGCTCACCCCCGACTACGGTTACCGGGGAGCTGTTTTTT; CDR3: CASSPPTTVTGELFF
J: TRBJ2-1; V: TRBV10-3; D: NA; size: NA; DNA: TGTGCCATCAGTGAGGCAGGGCGAGGCTACAATGAGCAGTTCTTC; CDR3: CAISEAGRGYNEQFF
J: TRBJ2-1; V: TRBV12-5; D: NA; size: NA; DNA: TGTGCTAGTGGTTTGGTAAGAAGGGGGACTGAGCAGTTCTTC; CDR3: CASGLVRRGTEQFF
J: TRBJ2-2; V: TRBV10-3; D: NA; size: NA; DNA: TGTGCCATCAGTGACTCTGACACCGAGACCGGGGAGCTGTTTTTT; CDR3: CAISDSDTETGELFF
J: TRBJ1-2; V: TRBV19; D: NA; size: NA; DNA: TGTGCCGGCAGAACAGGGCTCTATGGCTACACCTTC; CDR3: CAGRTGLYGYTF
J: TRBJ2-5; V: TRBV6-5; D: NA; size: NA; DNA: TGTGCCAGCAGTTCCCCAGTGGGGGCCCAGGAGACCCAGTACTTC; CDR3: CASSSPVGAQETQYF
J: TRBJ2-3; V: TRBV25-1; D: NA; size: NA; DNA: TGTGCCAGCAGCTCTCTGTTAGGGGCGGGCACAGATACGCAGTATTTT; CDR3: CASSSLLGAGTDTQYF
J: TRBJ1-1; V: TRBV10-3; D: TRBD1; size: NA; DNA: TGTGCCATCAGACCGGGACAGGCGAACACTGAAGCTTTCTTT; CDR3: CAIRPGQANTEAFF
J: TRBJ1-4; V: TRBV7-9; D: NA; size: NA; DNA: TGTGCCAGCAGCTTATTGGGGGCCGGGGAAAAACTGTTTTTT; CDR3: CASSLLGAGEKLFF
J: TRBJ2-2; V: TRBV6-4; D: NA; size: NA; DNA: TGTGCCAGCAGTGTCGGGGTGGGGACCGGGGAGCTGTTTTTT; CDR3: CASSVGVGTGELFF
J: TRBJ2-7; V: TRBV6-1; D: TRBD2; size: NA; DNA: TGTGCCAGCAGTGTACTAGCGGGAGCCGCCTACGAGCAGTACTTC; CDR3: CASSVLAGAAYEQYF
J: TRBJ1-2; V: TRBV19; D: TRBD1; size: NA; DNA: TGTGCCAGTACACCGGGACAGGGCTATGGCTACACCTTC; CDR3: CASTPGQGYGYTF
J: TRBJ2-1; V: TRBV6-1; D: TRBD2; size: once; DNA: TGTGCCAGCAGTGGCACTAGCGGGAGGACCGGTGAGCAGTTCTTC; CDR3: CASSGTSGRTGEQFF
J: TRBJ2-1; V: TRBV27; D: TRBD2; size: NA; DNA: TGTGCCAGCAGCCTCGGACTAGCGGGAGGGCCCCTGTTCTTC; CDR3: CASSLGLAGGPLFF
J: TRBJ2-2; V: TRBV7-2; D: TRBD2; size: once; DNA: TGTGCCAGCAGCTTAGTCCCTAGCGGGAGGTTAAACACCGGGGAGCTGTTTTTT; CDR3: CASSLVPSGRLNTGELFF
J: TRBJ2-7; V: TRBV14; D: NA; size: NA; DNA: TGTGCCAGCAGCCAAGGAAAGGGAGGCCGTAGGTACGAGCAGTACTTC; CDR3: CASSQGKGGRRYEQYF
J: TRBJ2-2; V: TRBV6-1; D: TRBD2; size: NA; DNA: TGTGCCAGCAGTGAAGCGCTAGGACTAGCAGCCGCCAACACCGGGGAGCTGTTTTTT; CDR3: CASSEALGLAAANTGELFF
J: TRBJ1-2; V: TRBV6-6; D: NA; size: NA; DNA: TGTGCCAGCACCGGGGTGGACTATGGCTACACCTTC; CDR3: CASTGVDYGYTF
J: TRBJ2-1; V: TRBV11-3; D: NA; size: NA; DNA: TGTGCCAGCAGCTTACAGAGGCAGGAGCAGTTCTTC; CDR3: CASSLQRQEQFF
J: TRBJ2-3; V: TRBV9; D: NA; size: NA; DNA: TGTGCCAGCAGCGTAGAACCAGGGGTTATGGGCACAGATACGCAGTATTTT; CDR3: CASSVEPGVMGTDTQYF
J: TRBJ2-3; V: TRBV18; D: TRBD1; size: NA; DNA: TGTGCCAGCTCGTCACAGGGGATCGGCACAGATACGCAGTATTTT; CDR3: CASSSQGIGTDTQYF
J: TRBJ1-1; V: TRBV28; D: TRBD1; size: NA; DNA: TGTGCCAGCGGACAGGGGAGGACTGAAGCTTTCTTT; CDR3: CASGQGRTEAFF
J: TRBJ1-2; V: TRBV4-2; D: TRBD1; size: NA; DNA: TGTGCCAGCAGCCAAGGACAGGGCTATGGCTACACCTTC; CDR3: CASSQGQGYGYTF
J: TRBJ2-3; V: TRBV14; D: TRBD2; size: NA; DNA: TGTGCCAGCAGCCAAGGACTAGCGGATCCTAGCACAGATACGCAGTATTTT; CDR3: CASSQGLADPSTDTQYF
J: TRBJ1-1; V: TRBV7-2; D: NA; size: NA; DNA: TGTGCCAGCAGCTTGACCGGGACATTGGTGAACACTGAAGCTTTCTTT; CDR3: CASSLTGTLVNTEAFF
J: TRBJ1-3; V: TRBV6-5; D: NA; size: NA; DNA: TGTGCCAGCAGTCCGCAGGCCGTCTCTGGAAACACCATATATTTT; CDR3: CASSPQAVSGNTIYF
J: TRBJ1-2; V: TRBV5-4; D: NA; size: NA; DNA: TGTGCCAGCAGCCCCACAACAAACAGGAACTATGGCTACACCTTC; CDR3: CASSPTTNRNYGYTF
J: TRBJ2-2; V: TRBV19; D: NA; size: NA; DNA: TGTGCCAGTAGGCACACCCGGGGAGGGGGCACCGGGGAGCTGTTTTTT; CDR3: CASRHTRGGGTGELFF
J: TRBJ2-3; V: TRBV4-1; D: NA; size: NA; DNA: TGCGCCAGCAGCCCGGTCGGGGGGCTGCCCACAGATACGCAGTATTTT; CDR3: CASSPVGGLPTDTQYF
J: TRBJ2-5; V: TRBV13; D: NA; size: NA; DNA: TGTGCCAGCAGCCCCGGACTAGGGGGTGGTGAGACCCAGTACTTC; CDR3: CASSPGLGGGETQYF
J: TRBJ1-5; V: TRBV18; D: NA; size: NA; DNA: TGTGCCAGCTCACCGGGGGGTCAGCCCCAGCATTTT; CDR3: CASSPGGQPQHF
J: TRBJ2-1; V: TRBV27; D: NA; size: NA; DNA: TGTGCCAGCAGTTTATCTCGGTGGGGGGATGAGCAGTTCTTC; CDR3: CASSLSRWGDEQFF
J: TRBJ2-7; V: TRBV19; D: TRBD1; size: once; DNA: TGTGCCAGTAGTAACAGGGGTGGCGAGCAGTACTTC; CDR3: CASSNRGGEQYF
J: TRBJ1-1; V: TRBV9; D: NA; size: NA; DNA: TGTGCCAGCAGCGTAGCGGTGAACACTGAAGCTTTCTTT; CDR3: CASSVAVNTEAFF
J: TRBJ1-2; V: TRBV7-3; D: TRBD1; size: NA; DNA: TGTGCCAGCAGCTTAACCCCCGACAGGGGGTTCTATGGCTACACCTTC; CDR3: CASSLTPDRGFYGYTF
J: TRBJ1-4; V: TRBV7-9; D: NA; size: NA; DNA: TGTGCCAGCAGTTCTCACTCAGCGGGGCTCCCCGTTAATGAAAAACTGTTTTTT; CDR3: CASSSHSAGLPVNEKLFF
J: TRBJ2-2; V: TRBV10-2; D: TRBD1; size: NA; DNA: TGCGCCAGCGCACGGGGGACAGGAGGGAACACCGGGGAGCTGTTTTTT; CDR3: CASARGTGGNTGELFF
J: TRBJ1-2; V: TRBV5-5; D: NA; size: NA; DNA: TGTGCCAGCAGCCTGGACAGACCGTATGGCTACACCTTC; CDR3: CASSLDRPYGYTF
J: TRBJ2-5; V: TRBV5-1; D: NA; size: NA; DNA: TGCGCCAGCAGCTTGGGGCAGGATTCGGAGACCCAGTACTTC; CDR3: CASSLGQDSETQYF
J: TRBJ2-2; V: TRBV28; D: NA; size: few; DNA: TGTGCCAGCAGTTTATTCCGGCGGGTCCCCGGGGAGCTGTTTTTT; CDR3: CASSLFRRVPGELFF
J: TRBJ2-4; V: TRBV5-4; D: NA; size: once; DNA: TGTGCCAGCAGCACAAACGTGGGCCCTTCCTTAGCCAAAAACATTCAGTACTTC; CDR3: CASSTNVGPSLAKNIQYF
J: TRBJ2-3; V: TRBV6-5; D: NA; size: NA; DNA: TGTGCCAGCAGTTCCATAGATACGCAGTATTTT; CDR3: CASSSIDTQYF